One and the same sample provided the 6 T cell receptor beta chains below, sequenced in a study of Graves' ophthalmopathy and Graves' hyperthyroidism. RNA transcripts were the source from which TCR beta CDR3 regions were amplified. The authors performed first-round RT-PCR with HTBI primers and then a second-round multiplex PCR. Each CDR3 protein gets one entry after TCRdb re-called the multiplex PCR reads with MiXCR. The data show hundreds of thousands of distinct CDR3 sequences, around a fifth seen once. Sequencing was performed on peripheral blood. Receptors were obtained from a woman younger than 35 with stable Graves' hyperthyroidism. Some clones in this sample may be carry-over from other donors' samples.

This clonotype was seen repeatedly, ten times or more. The CDR3 here is CSARDRLAGRTQYF. Here the CDR3 DNA reads TGCAGTGCTAGAGATCGTCTAGCGGGAAGGACCCAGTACTTC. The chain couples TRBV20-1 to TRBJ2-5; 9 positions match TRBD2. The germline V gene encodes CDR1 DFQATT and CDR2 SNEGSKA (reference sequence). The length of the CDR3 is 14 residues. The V segment lost 0 bases and the J segment 7 bases; nucleotides outside the gene matches: 6.

The chain's CDR3 is CASTLTSGLYEQYF. The DNA for the CDR3 is TGTGCCAGCACCTTGACTAGCGGACTCTACGAGCAGTACTTC. The rearrangement uses TRBV12-3 or TRBV12-4 and TRBJ2-7, with 9 bases matching TRBD2. The junction had 7 bases not matched to a gene; V was cut back by 7 bases and J by 3 bases. CDR3 size: 14 residues.

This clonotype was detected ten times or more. CDR3 coding DNA: TGTGCCAGCAGTGAAAGGCGACTAGCGGCTGCCTACGAGCAGTACTTC. It specifies CASSERRLAAAYEQYF. The V and J genes are TRBV6-1 and TRBJ2-7; 9 nucleotides align to TRBD2. This CDR3 spans 16 amino acids. CDR1 and CDR2 (germline): MNHNS, SASEGT. V trimming: 2 bases; J trimming: 2 bases; junction bases outside the gene matches: 7.

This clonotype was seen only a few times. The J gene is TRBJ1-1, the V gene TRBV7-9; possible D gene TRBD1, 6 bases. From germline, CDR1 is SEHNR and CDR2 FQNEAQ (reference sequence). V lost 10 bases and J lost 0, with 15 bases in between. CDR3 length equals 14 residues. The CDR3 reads CAMGGGLMNTEAFF. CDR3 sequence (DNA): TGTGCCATGGGGGGGGGGCTCATGAACACTGAAGCTTTCTTT.

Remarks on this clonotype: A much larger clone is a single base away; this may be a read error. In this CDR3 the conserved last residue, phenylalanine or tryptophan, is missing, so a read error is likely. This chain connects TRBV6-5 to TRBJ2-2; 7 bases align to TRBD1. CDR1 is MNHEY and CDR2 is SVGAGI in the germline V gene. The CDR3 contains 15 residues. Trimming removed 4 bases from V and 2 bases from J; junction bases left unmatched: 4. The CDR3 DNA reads TGTGCCAGCAGTTCTAGACAGGGAAACACCGGGGAGCTGTTTTCT. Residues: CASSSRQGNTGELFS.

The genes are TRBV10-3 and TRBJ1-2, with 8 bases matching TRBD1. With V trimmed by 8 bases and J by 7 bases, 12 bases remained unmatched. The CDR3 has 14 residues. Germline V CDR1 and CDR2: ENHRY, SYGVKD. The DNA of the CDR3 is TGTGCCATCTCCGGGACAGGTTCCTTCTCTGGCTACACCTTC. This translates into CAISGTGSFSGYTF.